This TCR beta chain was captured in a study of radiation and T cells in renal cell carcinoma. General study results and limits: In blood, top tumor clones expanded by 2 weeks, shrinking by 4. Top 100 clonotypes averaged about 54% in irradiated versus roughly 43% in nephrectomy-only tumors. Irradiated tumors held more dominant CDR3 motifs than control tumors.

TCRdb's copy holds only in-frame clones and misses some; the assay was immunoSEQ multiplex PCR. The table lists about 9,600 clones, around 63% of them singletons. The sample's treatment: 15 Gy SBRT to primary tumor, nephrectomy 4 weeks later. Nephrectomy followed 15 Gy stereotactic body radiation by 4 weeks. This clone was detected only a few times. Its antigen is as yet unknown. This TCR was sampled from a woman in her forties or fifties with renal cell carcinoma. This material consisted of tumor tissue, taken from a patient whose treatment included radiotherapy and nephrectomy.

CDR3 sequence (DNA): TGTGCCATCAGTGGGGGGGGCTACGAGCAGTACTTC. It codes for CAISGGGYEQYF. The chain recombines TRBV10-3 with TRBJ2-7; 7 bases are a match to TRBD2. Germline values: CDR1 ENHRY, CDR2 SYGVKD. V was pared by 4 bases and J by 3 bases, with 0 bases of the junction left unmatched. The CDR3 runs to 12 residues.